The T cell receptor (beta chain) under discussion was sequenced for a study of T cell repertoires in cytomegalovirus infection. Germline V gives CDR1 SGHTA, CDR2 FQGNSA. This CDR3 comprises 15 residues. Trimming took 6 bases from V and 3 from J, leaving 14 bases between them. Ten or more counts support this clonotype. TCRdb reanalysed the reads using MiXCR and keeps one entry per CDR3 protein. The repertoire holds a few hundred thousand distinct CDR3 sequences, with more than 9% as singletons. This TCR was sampled from a human donor in good health (CMV status not recorded). Some clones in this sample may be carry-over from other donors' samples. V and J are TRBV7-2 and TRBJ1-4, with D uncertain. Sequenced sample: PBMCs. CDR3 nucleotides: TGTGCCAGCAGACCTTACACGTCAGCTAATGAAAAACTGTTTTTT. Amino acids: CASRPYTSANEKLFF.